What follows is one T cell receptor (beta chain) and its context. Antigen: not known. These data belong to a study of T cells in Graves' hyperthyroidism and ophthalmopathy. General observations from the study: Ophthalmopathy, as predicted by the model, came a median 6.5 months after the prediction.

Diagnoses rested on clinical symptoms, serum thyroxine and TRAb, thyroid ultrasound and orbital computed tomography. V dropped 3 bases and J dropped 2; count of bases not matched to a gene: 10. This CDR3 has 18 amino acids. Germline-derived CDR1 and CDR2 are SGHVS and FQNEAQ. The investigators amplified TCR beta CDR3 regions from RNA transcripts. HTBI primers drove first-round RT-PCR of the TCR CDR3. TCRdb passed the multiplex PCR reads through MiXCR, listing each CDR3 protein once. The sample has fewer than 650,000 distinct CDR3 sequences, approximately 49% seen once. The chain carries TRBV7-8 and TRBJ2-3; 11 positions match TRBD2. The TCR sequence derives from an adult woman with Graves' disease, either hyperthyroidism or ophthalmopathy (not recorded which). The sample consisted of peripheral blood or thyroid tissue (not recorded which). The DNA of the CDR3 is TGTGCCAGCAGCTTGATGGTGCTAGCGGGAGGTCCCACAGATACGCAGTATTTT. Its translation: CASSLMVLAGGPTDTQYF.